Below, 23 T cell receptor beta chains from the same sample are listed, as sequenced in a study of cytomegalovirus exposure and HLA in healthy donors. Primers: 60 Vbeta forward and 13 Jbeta reverse. The repertoire was sequenced with immunoSEQ multiplex PCR; TCRdb's copy has only in-frame clones and lacks some. Its listing shows about 84,000 clones. Sequencing was done on a sample of PBMCs. All receptors come from a man between 50 and 59 years old in good health and CMV-seronegative.

This sequence joins TRBV6-4 and TRBJ1-4; 9 nucleotides match TRBD1. J gave up 7 bases and V 2 bases, and 8 bases lay outside the gene matches. This CDR3 spans 16 amino acids. The germline CDR1 and CDR2 sequences are MRHNA and SNTAGT. The CDR3, as DNA: TGTGCCAGCAGTGACCGAAGGACAGGGGATAGTGAAAAACTGTTTTTT. Protein sequence: CASSDRRTGDSEKLFF.

The chain couples TRBV6-5 to TRBJ2-6; 7 nucleotides line up with TRBD1. The ends lost 3 bases at V and 3 bases at J; junction bases unmatched: 2. Germline V gene data show CDR1 as MNHEY and CDR2 as SVGAGI. This CDR3 has 15 residues. The CDR3 reads CASSYTGVGANVLTF. DNA for the CDR3: TGTGCCAGCAGTTATACAGGGGTTGGGGCCAACGTCCTGACTTTC.

V is TRBV18 and J is TRBJ2-1; 15 bases map to TRBD2. V shed 6 bases, J shed 7 bases, and the junction held 13 bases outside the gene matches. Per the germline V gene, CDR1 is KGHSH and CDR2 is LQKENI. The CDR3 extends over 18 amino acids. The CDR3 spells CASSPGLAGGPYGNEQFF. The CDR3 DNA reads TGTGCCAGCTCCCCGGGACTAGCGGGGGGCCCATACGGTAATGAGCAGTTCTTC.

This chain uses TRBV5-5 with TRBJ2-7, with 11 nucleotides matching TRBD1. CDR1 and CDR2 from the germline V gene are SGHKS and YYEKEE (reference sequence). The trim removed 3 bases at V and 4 bases at J, leaving 3 bases unmatched. The CDR3 runs to 14 residues. CDR3 coding DNA: TGTGCCAGCAGCTGGACAGGGGGCGGGTACGAGCAGTACTTC. Its protein is CASSWTGGGYEQYF.

The chain couples TRBV6-5 to TRBJ2-7; D is perhaps TRBD1 (5 bases). CDR3 length: 16 amino acids. Trimming removed 2 bases at V and 7 bases at J, with 21 bases between. Looked up from germline, CDR1 is MNHEY and CDR2 is SVGAGI. CDR3 region: CASSYGPLTVDGEQYF. DNA of the CDR3: TGTGCCAGCAGTTACGGCCCCTTGACAGTCGACGGGGAGCAGTACTTC.

V is TRBV7-3 and J is TRBJ1-4, with 9 bases fitting TRBD1. The CDR3 loop spans 17 amino acids. Germline V gene sequence: CDR1 SGHTA, CDR2 FQGTGA. V lost 5 bases to trimming and J lost 4 bases; unmatched junction nucleotides: 11. CDR3 residues: CASSPARGQGFNEKLFF. As DNA, the CDR3 is TGTGCCAGCAGCCCAGCAAGGGGACAGGGTTTTAATGAAAAACTGTTTTTT.

The rearrangement links TRBV28 to TRBJ1-1; possibly TRBD1 for D (6 bases). The V gene lost 6 bases and the J gene lost 1 base, with 18 bases spanning the gap. This CDR3 comprises 16 residues. From germline, CDR1 is MDHEN and CDR2 SYDVKM. CDR3 in DNA: TGTGCCAGCAGCCTAGGGGGGGCAGGGAGGAACACTGAAGCTTTCTTT. It translates to CASSLGGAGRNTEAFF.

The chain carries TRBV7-2 and TRBJ2-5; the match to TRBD2 covers 12 bases. V trimming: 4 bases; J trimming: 5 bases; junction bases outside the gene matches: 5. The length of the CDR3 is 15 residues. Germline assignment: CDR1 SGHTA and CDR2 FQGNSA. The CDR3 sequence is CASSWTSGVRETQYF. CDR3 DNA: TGTGCCAGCAGCTGGACTAGCGGGGTGCGGGAGACCCAGTACTTC.

The chain combines TRBV19 with TRBJ2-7, with D hard to call. The CDR3 loop spans 14 amino acids. V gave up 3 bases and J gave up 3 bases, with 12 bases separating them. CDR1 is LNHDA and CDR2 is SQIVND in the germline V gene (reference sequence). This chain's CDR3 is CASSMTPLSYEQYF. The DNA of the CDR3 is TGTGCCAGTAGTATGACTCCACTCAGCTACGAGCAGTACTTC.

The chain carries TRBV5-1 and TRBJ1-6, with a tentative D call TRBD1 (6 bases). This CDR3 is 16 amino acids long. Germline V gives CDR1 SGHRS, CDR2 YFSETQ. The germline V and J ends were trimmed by 5 bases and 10 bases, with 22 bases remaining between them. In DNA, the CDR3 is TGCGCCAGCAGTCCAAGTCAACAGGGTTACAGCTCACCCCTCCACTTT. Protein sequence: CASSPSQQGYSSPLHF.

This chain connects TRBV7-9 to TRBJ2-1, with D tentatively TRBD2 (5 bases). Trimming shortened V by 7 bases and J by 7 bases, and 11 bases separated the two germline ends. The CDR3 is 12 amino acids. CDR1 is SEHNR, CDR2 FQNEAQ, per germline (reference sequence). This CDR3 is CASNDYSNEQFF. DNA of the CDR3: TGTGCCAGCAACGACTACTCTAATGAGCAGTTCTTC.

The chain carries TRBV28 and TRBJ1-5; D is uncertain. Between the trimmed V and J ends, which lost 1 base and 3 bases, there was a span of 7 bases. The CDR3 loop spans 14 amino acids. Germline V gene lookup returns CDR1 MDHEN and CDR2 SYDVKM. As DNA, the CDR3 is TGTGCCAGCAGTTTATCTAGCTTCAATCAGCCCCAGCATTTT. This encodes CASSLSSFNQPQHF.

This chain uses TRBV4-2 with TRBJ2-5; TRBD1 might be the D (6 bases). The J call could be wrong; TRBJ2-7 is a better fit for the DNA end. There are 19 residues in the CDR3. Germline assignment: CDR1 LGHNA and CDR2 YNFKEQ. CDR3 DNA: TGTGCCAGCAGCCAAGTCGGCAGGGGCCCCGAGAATTTATCCTACGAGCAGTACTTC. Protein sequence: CASSQVGRGPENLSYEQYF.

This rearrangement joins TRBV20-1 to TRBJ1-2; the D is unclear. Germline V gives CDR1 DFQATT, CDR2 SNEGSKA (reference sequence). V lost 3 bases, J lost 6 bases, and 8 bases lay in between. There are 11 residues in the CDR3. The CDR3 DNA reads TGCAGTGCTAGGGGAGGGCATGGCTACACCTTC. It yields the protein CSARGGHGYTF.

V is TRBV27 and J is TRBJ1-2; 8 bases fit TRBD1. The CDR3 covers 13 residues. J was trimmed by 2 bases and V by 8 bases; bases with no gene match: 4. Per the germline V gene, CDR1 is MNHEY and CDR2 is SMNVEV (reference sequence). The CDR3 loop is CASLTGVNYGYTF. CDR3 DNA: TGTGCCAGCCTGACAGGGGTAAACTATGGCTACACCTTC.

CDR3 nucleotides: TGTGCCAGCAGCCCTCGACCGGAGAGTATGAACACTGAAGCTTTCTTT. This sequence encodes CASSPRPESMNTEAFF. The chain carries TRBV7-2 and TRBJ1-1; no firm D call. Looked up from germline, CDR1 is SGHTA and CDR2 is FQGNSA. Trimming removed 5 bases at V and 0 bases at J, with 16 bases between. The CDR3 sequence is 16 residues long. The entire variable domain, with the rest obtained from reference TRBV7-2 and TRBJ1-1, is as follows: GAGVSQSPSNKVTEKGKDVELRCDPISGHTALYWYRQSLGQGLEFLIYFQGNSAPDKSGLPSDRFSAERTGGSVSTLTIQRTQQEDSAVYLCASSPRPESMNTEAFFGQGTRLTVV.

CDR3 DNA sequence: TGTGCCAGTAGGAGTCAGGGGGCAGGGAATTCACCCCTCCACTTT. Translation: CASRSQGAGNSPLHF. This chain uses TRBV19 with TRBJ1-6, with 8 bases identical to TRBD1. Germline loops: CDR1 LNHDA, CDR2 SQIVND (reference sequence). V was clipped by 6 bases and J by 7 bases; unmatched bases: 8. The CDR3 is 15 residues long. Using reference TRBV19 and TRBJ1-6 for the parts outside the CDR3, the full variable domain is DGGITQSPKYLFRKEGQNVTLSCEQNLNHDAMYWYRQDPGQGLRLIYYSQIVNDFQKGDIAEGYSVSREKKESFPLTVTSAQKNPTAFYLCASRSQGAGNSPLHFGNGTRLTVT.

The V gene is TRBV6-6, the J gene TRBJ2-7, with a possible D match to TRBD2 (6 bases). Germline-derived CDR1 and CDR2 are MNHNY and SVGAGI (reference sequence). Trimming removed 5 bases from V and 4 bases from J, with 15 bases in between. The CDR3 runs 14 residues. CDR3 in DNA: TGTGCCAGCAGTGAGGAGGGCCTGGGATACGAGCAGTACTTC. Translating gives CASSEEGLGYEQYF.

Of note for this clone: The junction shows a germline mismatch at one end, possibly a read error. This chain joins TRBV13 and TRBJ2-5; 8 bases match TRBD1. TRBJ2-7 explains the end of the DNA better; the J call may be wrong. CDR3 length: 15 amino acids. Per the germline V gene, CDR1 is PRHDT and CDR2 is FYEKMQ (reference sequence). Here the CDR3 DNA reads TGTGTCAGCAGTCGGGGACAGGCCCAGGCATCCGAGCAGTACTTC. Protein: CVSSRGQAQASEQYF.

The chain couples TRBV2 to TRBJ1-1; the D is unclear. Germline V gives CDR1 SNHLY, CDR2 FYNNEI. The CDR3 runs to 10 residues. The V and J ends lost 8 bases and 7 bases respectively, with 8 bases between them. CDR3 nucleotide sequence: TGTGCCAGCGGTGGGAGTGAAGCTTTCTTT. This encodes CASGGSEAFF.

V gene TRBV18 combines with J gene TRBJ1-5; D is possibly TRBD1 (5 bases). Germline assignment: CDR1 KGHSH and CDR2 LQKENI. The CDR3 runs to 13 residues. V was pared by 6 bases and J by 1 base, with 7 bases between. This chain's CDR3 is CASSRDSNQPQHF. CDR3 DNA: TGTGCCAGCTCGCGGGACAGCAATCAGCCCCAGCATTTT.

The V and J genes are TRBV6-6 and TRBJ1-1; TRBD1 might be the D (5 bases). V was cut by 2 bases and J by 7 bases, with 8 bases left in between. In germline, CDR1 is MNHNY, CDR2 SVGAGI (reference sequence). The CDR3 covers 12 residues. CDR3 DNA: TGTGCCAGCAGTTACCCGCAGGGTGAAGCTTTCTTT. Translated, it gives CASSYPQGEAFF.

The gene calls are TRBV6-4 and TRBJ1-6; D might be TRBD1 (5 bases). This CDR3 is built from 15 residues. CDR1 and CDR2 (germline): MRHNA, SNTAGT. V dropped 5 bases and J dropped 4 bases, with 12 bases sitting between them. The CDR3 here is CASSLGPGYNSPLHF. The CDR3, as DNA: TGTGCCAGCAGTCTTGGTCCAGGGTATAATTCACCCCTCCACTTT.